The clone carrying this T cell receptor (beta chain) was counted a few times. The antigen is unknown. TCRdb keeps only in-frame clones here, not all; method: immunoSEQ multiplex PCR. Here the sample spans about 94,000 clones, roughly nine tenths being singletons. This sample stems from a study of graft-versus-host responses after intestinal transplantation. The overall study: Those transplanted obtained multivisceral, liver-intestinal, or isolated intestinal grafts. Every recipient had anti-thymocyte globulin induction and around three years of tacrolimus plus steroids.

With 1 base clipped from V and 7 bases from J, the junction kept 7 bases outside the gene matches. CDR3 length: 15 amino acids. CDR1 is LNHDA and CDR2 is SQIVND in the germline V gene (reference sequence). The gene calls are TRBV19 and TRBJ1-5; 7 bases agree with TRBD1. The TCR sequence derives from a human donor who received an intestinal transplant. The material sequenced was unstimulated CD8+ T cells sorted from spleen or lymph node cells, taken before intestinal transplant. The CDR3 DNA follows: TGTGCCAGTAGTATAGTTAGGACAGGAGGACAGCCCCAGCATTTT. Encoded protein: CASSIVRTGGQPQHF.